This TCR beta chain was observed in a study of blood T cell repertoires in COVID-19. The overall study: The United States, Italy and Spain provided the acute and convalescent COVID-19 samples. From T cells, B-cell-depleted T cells, or PBMCs came the material, which was cDNA or gDNA.

Source study methods: Reference gene primer amplification yielded estimated nucleated cell counts. Assay used: immunoSEQ multiplex PCR; TCRdb lists only in-frame clones, some missing. Clone size and the V and J calls come from that table; the DNA yielded D and trimming. The repertoire includes some 200,000 clones, 70% to 90% of them detected once, and 12% sits in the top ten. Trimming shortened V by 5 bases and J by 9 bases, and 17 bases separated the two germline ends. CDR1 MNHNY and CDR2 SVGAGI come from the germline V gene (reference sequence). The CDR3 length is 14 residues. The sample consisted of peripheral blood. The sequence came from a woman between 18 and 29 years old who had recovered from COVID-19. V gene TRBV6-6 combines with J gene TRBJ2-1; D is perhaps TRBD2 (7 bases). CDR3 region: CASSLQGPGGEQFF. DNA for the CDR3: TGTGCCAGCAGTCTGCAGGGGCCGGGGGGTGAGCAGTTCTTC.